These 19 T cell receptor beta chains came from one sample sequenced in a study of blood T cell repertoires in COVID-19 (dated by TCRdb to the early 2020s). To prepare the library, the immunoSEQ multiplex PCR assay was applied. TCRdb obtained this table from immuneACCESS and retained in-frame rearrangements with V and J assigned. These tables miss some clones; where compared with another copy, unresolved V genes account for less than half of the shortfall, and the remainder is unexplained. For this sample there are about 260,000 clones; about 88% appear just once. The ten largest clones capture roughly 1.8% of the sample. The specimen sequenced was peripheral blood. These TCRs come from a man aged 25 to 40 with active or convalescent COVID-19.

V is TRBV7-9 and J is TRBJ2-5; 7 nucleotides match TRBD1. V shed 4 bases, J shed 1 base, and the junction held 9 bases outside the gene matches. Germline values: CDR1 SEHNR, CDR2 FQNEAQ (reference sequence). This CDR3 has 16 amino acids. The CDR3 sequence: CASSSRQGLIQETQYF. CDR3 nucleotide sequence: TGTGCCAGCAGCTCGAGACAGGGCCTAATCCAAGAGACCCAGTACTTC.

The rearrangement links TRBV11-1 to TRBJ2-1, with TRBD2 identical over 9 bases. V lost 5 bases, J lost 7 bases, and 12 bases stayed unmatched. The CDR3 has 16 residues. The germline gives CDR1 SGHAT, CDR2 FQDESV (reference sequence). The CDR3 region has the DNA TGTGCCAGCAGCGTTAGGGGACTAGCTGGTTATAATGAGCAGTTCTTC. This sequence encodes CASSVRGLAGYNEQFF. Full variable domain (outside the CDR3, taken from reference TRBV11-1 and TRBJ2-1): EAEVAQSPRYKITEKSQAVAFWCDPISGHATLYWYRQILGQGPELLVQFQDESVVDDSQLPKDRFSAERLKGVDSTLKIQPAELGDSAMYLCASSVRGLAGYNEQFFGPGTRLTVL.

This clone was counted once. The gene calls are TRBV7-9 and TRBJ2-7, with D possibly TRBD2 on 6 matching bases. The germline V and J ends were trimmed by 6 bases and 4 bases, with 13 bases remaining between them. The CDR3 covers 13 residues. CDR1 and CDR2 from the germline V gene are SEHNR and FQNEAQ (reference sequence). CDR3 coding DNA: TGTGCCAGCAGTTCGGGCGGGGATTACGAGCAGTACTTC. This gives the protein CASSSGGDYEQYF.

Only one count was recorded for this clone. The CDR3 here is CASSSRGPGNQPQHF. The CDR3 DNA reads as TGTGCCAGCAGCTCAAGGGGGCCTGGCAATCAGCCCCAGCATTTT. The gene calls are TRBV7-2 and TRBJ1-5; 7 bases map to TRBD1. The V and J ends lost 4 bases and 2 bases, in that order; junction bases with no gene match: 5. This CDR3 region has 15 residues. Germline CDR1 is SGHTA and CDR2 is FQGNSA.

This chain joins TRBV25-1 and TRBJ1-1, with D possibly being TRBD1 (6 bases). The ends were cut back, 8 bases at V and 6 bases at J, with 22 bases in the middle. CDR3 length equals 15 residues. Germline V gene sequence: CDR1 MGHDK, CDR2 SYGVNS. This CDR3 reads CASGNPYREKPEAFF. DNA for the CDR3: TGTGCCAGCGGAAACCCGTACAGGGAAAAGCCTGAAGCTTTCTTT.

This chain joins TRBV7-2 and TRBJ1-4; 10 bases align to TRBD1. Germline V gene data show CDR1 as SGHTA and CDR2 as FQGNSA. This CDR3 is 16 amino acids long. Trimming cost V 4 bases and J 10 bases; bases outside gene matches: 12. CDR3 sequence: CASSSQDRGTVSKLFF. CDR3 bases: TGTGCCAGCAGCTCCCAGGACAGGGGGACTGTCTCAAAACTGTTTTTT.

The V and J genes are TRBV7-9 and TRBJ1-1, with D hard to call. CDR1 and CDR2 (germline): SEHNR, FQNEAQ (reference sequence). Trimming removed 4 bases at V and 5 bases at J, with 20 bases between. This CDR3 spans 16 amino acids. The CDR3 DNA is TGTGCCAGCAGCTCGCACCTCCGCCCATTGGAGACTGAAGCTTTCTTT. Its translation is CASSSHLRPLETEAFF.

This clone was seen many times. V gene TRBV10-1 combines with J gene TRBJ1-6; no clear D. Trimming pared 8 bases from V and 6 bases from J, leaving 14 bases between. Per the germline V gene, CDR1 is WNHNN and CDR2 is SYGVQD (reference sequence). The CDR3 has 14 residues. The CDR3 nucleotides are TGCGCCAGCCGAGCGGATTTCGTTAATTCACCCCTCCACTTT. Protein sequence: CASRADFVNSPLHF.

The V gene is TRBV19, the J gene TRBJ2-3; tentatively, D is TRBD1 (5 bases). The CDR3 has 14 amino acids. Germline CDR1 LNHDA, CDR2 SQIVND (reference sequence). V lost 7 bases and J lost 3, with 14 bases in between. CDR3: CASTMGRTTDTQYF. The CDR3 DNA reads as TGTGCCAGTACCATGGGGCGGACAACAGATACGCAGTATTTT.

This clone was seen more than once but under ten times. This sequence joins TRBV4-1 and TRBJ2-7; D is unclear. This CDR3 is built from 15 residues. V lost 2 bases and J 7 bases, leaving 18 bases between the germline ends. Germline V lookup: CDR1 MGHRA, CDR2 YSYEKL. CDR3 sequence: CASSQRSGTSREQYF. CDR3 bases: TGCGCCAGCAGCCAACGTAGTGGAACGTCTAGGGAGCAGTACTTC.

The chain couples TRBV11-2 to TRBJ1-2; 11 positions agree with TRBD1. The V and J ends lost 5 bases and 7 bases, in that order; junction bases with no gene match: 12. This CDR3 contains 16 residues. Germline CDR1 and CDR2: SGHAT and FQNNGV. The CDR3 protein is CASSQRTGGDDFGYTF. In DNA form, the CDR3 reads TGTGCCAGCAGCCAACGGACAGGGGGCGACGATTTTGGCTACACCTTC. The variable domain in full, with the rest retrieved from reference TRBV11-2 and TRBJ1-2, is EAGVAQSPRYKIIEKRQSVAFWCNPISGHATLYWYQQILGQGPKLLIQFQNNGVVDDSQLPKDRFSAERLKGVDSTLKIQPAKLEDSAVYLCASSQRTGGDDFGYTFGSGTRLTVV.

The chain has TRBV5-4 and TRBJ2-5; the D is unclear. The V and J ends lost 3 bases and 5 bases respectively, with 11 bases between them. Per the germline V gene, CDR1 is SGHNT and CDR2 is YYREEE (reference sequence). There are 13 residues in the CDR3. DNA for the CDR3: TGTGCCAGCAGCTCTGTCCCTTCCGAGACCCAGTACTTC. Protein product: CASSSVPSETQYF.

The sample holds one count of this clone. The V gene is TRBV21-1, the J gene TRBJ2-1; TRBD1 reflects the table's D call only, with no check against the DNA. TRBV21-1 is a documented pseudogene. The CDR3 is 14 residues long. The CDR3 spells CATRDRDSYNEQFF. The CDR3 bases are TGTGCCACCCGGGACAGGGATTCCTACAATGAGCAGTTCTTC.

This chain links TRBV12-3 or TRBV12-4 with TRBJ2-2; D perhaps matches TRBD2 (5 bases). The CDR3 has 13 amino acids. V shed 7 bases and J shed 6 bases, with 12 bases lying between them. This chain's CDR3 is CASTRGPAGELFF. The CDR3 DNA follows: TGTGCCAGCACACGAGGGCCAGCCGGGGAGCTGTTTTTT.

The chain couples TRBV4-2 to TRBJ2-7; no reliable D call. The germline V gene encodes CDR1 LGHNA and CDR2 YNFKEQ. V was trimmed by 0 bases and J by 0 bases, leaving 12 bases between them. This CDR3 is 16 amino acids long. CDR3 protein: CASSQDVQLSSYEQYF. The DNA for the CDR3 is TGTGCCAGCAGCCAAGATGTCCAACTTTCCTCCTACGAGCAGTACTTC.

The CDR3 region has the DNA TGTGCCAGCAGTTATAGGGACAGAAAGAACACTGAAGCTTTCTTT. The encoded protein is CASSYRDRKNTEAFF. The chain recombines TRBV6-5 with TRBJ1-1; 7 nucleotides line up with TRBD1. The CDR3 is 15 residues long. CDR1 is MNHEY and CDR2 is SVGAGI in the germline V gene. Trimming cost V 3 bases and J 1 base; bases outside gene matches: 5.

The chain joins TRBV7-8 to TRBJ2-3; D perhaps matches TRBD1 (6 bases). The CDR3 has 13 amino acids. Trimming took 5 bases from V and 8 from J, leaving 14 bases between them. Germline CDR1 is SGHVS and CDR2 is FQNEAQ. The CDR3 region has the DNA TGTGCCAGCAGCCCCGGGGACACGGGTACGCAGTATTTT. Residues: CASSPGDTGTQYF.

The V and J genes are TRBV4-1 and TRBJ2-3, with 10 bases aligning to TRBD2. Germline V gene sequence: CDR1 MGHRA, CDR2 YSYEKL. This CDR3 has 17 residues. V lost 1 base, J lost 6 bases, and 10 bases stayed unmatched. The CDR3 DNA reads TGCGCCAGCAGCCAAGGCCCCCTTGGTAGCGGGGGGGATACGCAGTATTTT. This codes for CASSQGPLGSGGDTQYF.

This clone has just a few counts. The V call is TRBV6-6, the J call TRBJ1-3; 7 nucleotides line up with TRBD1. The CDR3 totals 16 residues. The junction had 4 bases not matched to a gene; V was cut back by 2 bases and J by 0 bases. Looked up from germline, CDR1 is MNHNY and CDR2 is SVGAGI (reference sequence). The CDR3 here is CASSYGQVLSGNTIYF. CDR3 nucleotide sequence: TGTGCCAGCAGTTACGGACAGGTGCTCTCTGGAAACACCATATATTTT.